This T cell receptor (beta chain) was observed in a study of blood T cell repertoires in COVID-19. Across the whole study: Spain, Italy and the United States supplied samples that represented acute and convalescent COVID-19. PBMCs, B-cell-depleted T cells, or T cells provided the cDNA or gDNA that made up the material.

Study processing details: Counts of nucleated cells, estimated from reference gene primer amplification, were obtained. TCRdb's copy holds only in-frame clones and misses some; the assay was immunoSEQ multiplex PCR. V, J and clone size were drawn from that table, and D and trimming were deduced from the DNA. The sample has 200,000 or so clones, around 82% seen once. Sequencing was done on a sample of peripheral blood. This clonotype originated in a woman in her twenties or thirties who had recovered from COVID-19.

The CDR3 nucleotides are TGCGCCAGCAGCCAACCCCCGTGGGGGGGGCTTGGTGAAAAACTGTTTTTT. Its translation: CASSQPPWGGLGEKLFF. The rearrangement uses TRBV4-1 and TRBJ1-4; possible D gene TRBD1, 6 bases. CDR1 and CDR2 from the germline V gene are MGHRA and YSYEKL. Trimming stripped 2 bases from V and 7 bases from J, with 20 bases between. This CDR3 is 17 amino acids long.